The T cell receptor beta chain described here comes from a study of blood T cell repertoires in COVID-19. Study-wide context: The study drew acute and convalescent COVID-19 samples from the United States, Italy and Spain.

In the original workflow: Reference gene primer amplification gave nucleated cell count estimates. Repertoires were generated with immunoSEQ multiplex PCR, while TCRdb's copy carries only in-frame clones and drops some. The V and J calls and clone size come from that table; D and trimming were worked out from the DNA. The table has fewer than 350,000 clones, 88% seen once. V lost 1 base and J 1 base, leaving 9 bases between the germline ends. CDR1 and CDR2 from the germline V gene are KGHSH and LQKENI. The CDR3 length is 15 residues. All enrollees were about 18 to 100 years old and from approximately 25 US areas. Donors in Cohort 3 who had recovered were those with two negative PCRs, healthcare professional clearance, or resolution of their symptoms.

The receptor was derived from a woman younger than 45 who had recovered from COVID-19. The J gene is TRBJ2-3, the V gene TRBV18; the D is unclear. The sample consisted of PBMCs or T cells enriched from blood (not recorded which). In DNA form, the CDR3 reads TGTGCCAGCTCACCACGGCAGACTGGCACAGATACGCAGTATTTT. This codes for CASSPRQTGTDTQYF.